A single sample gave rise to the 32 T cell receptor beta chains below, sequenced in a study of identical twins. MiXCR, run by TCRdb on the 5' RACE reads, gives a single entry per CDR3 protein. The table has hundreds of thousands of distinct CDR3 sequences, 15% to 20% seen once. These data also formed part of another study, on T cells expressing NK-cell markers.

The sample comprised PBMCs. The receptors were gathered from a woman between 18 and 29 years old in good health.

In this sample, this clonotype turned up a few times. The V gene is TRBV13, the J gene TRBJ2-5, with D unresolved. CDR3 length: 14 amino acids. The germline V gene has CDR1 PRHDT and CDR2 FYEKMQ (reference sequence). V lost 4 bases to trimming and J lost 0 bases, with 9 bases between them. CDR3 DNA: TGTGCCAGCAGCTCCATTAGACACCAAGAGACCCAGTACTTC. Its translation: CASSSIRHQETQYF.

This clonotype appeared a single time. The rearrangement uses TRBV6-2 or TRBV6-3 and TRBJ1-1, with a tentative D call TRBD1 (5 bases). CDR1 and CDR2 (germline): MNHEY, SVGEGT. Trimming removed 6 bases at V and 5 bases at J, with 22 bases between. The CDR3 runs 16 residues. CDR3 in amino acids: CASRIHTTGGGTEAFF. Here the CDR3 DNA reads TGTGCCAGCAGGATACATACAACAGGAGGAGGGACTGAAGCTTTCTTT.

Only a few counts were recorded for this clonotype. This chain links TRBV20-1 with TRBJ2-7; D unresolved. V was clipped by 2 bases and J by 7 bases, with 9 bases between them. The CDR3 loop spans 11 amino acids. The germline V gene has CDR1 DFQATT and CDR2 SNEGSKA (reference sequence). CDR3 in DNA: TGCAGTGCTAGAAATGGGAATGAGCAGTACTTC. Protein sequence: CSARNGNEQYF.

This clonotype was recorded many times. The rearrangement joins TRBV4-2 to TRBJ2-3; 8 bases are a match to TRBD2. The trim removed 0 bases at V and 4 bases at J, leaving 3 bases unmatched. The CDR3 totals 15 residues. Germline V gives CDR1 LGHNA, CDR2 YNFKEQ. CDR3 DNA: TGTGCCAGCAGCCAAGATACGGGGGGGCCAGATACGCAGTATTTT. This gives the protein CASSQDTGGPDTQYF.

This clonotype has a handful of counts. The V call is TRBV29-1, the J call TRBJ2-2, with a possible D match to TRBD1 (6 bases). Trimming cost V 4 bases and J 4 bases, with 19 bases left between them. The CDR3 covers 16 residues. The germline V gene has CDR1 SQVTM and CDR2 ANQGSEA. This CDR3 is CSVGYTRGAGTGELFF. CDR3 coding DNA: TGCAGCGTTGGATATACCAGGGGAGCAGGCACCGGGGAGCTGTTTTTT.

This clonotype was counted only a few times. The chain employs TRBV4-3 and TRBJ2-6; D ambiguous. This CDR3 has 16 amino acids. Trimming left V 4 bases short and J 2 bases short, with 12 bases between. Germline CDR1 LGHNA, CDR2 YSLEER. The CDR3 loop is CASSPDSDPGANVLTF. For the CDR3, the DNA is TGCGCCAGCAGCCCCGACTCGGACCCTGGGGCCAACGTCCTGACTTTC.

This chain connects TRBV6-1 to TRBJ1-1; D is perhaps TRBD1 (5 bases). Germline CDR1 is MNHNS and CDR2 is SASEGT. The V and J ends lost 6 bases and 3 bases respectively, with 11 bases between them. The CDR3 has 13 residues. The CDR3 spells CASRRGLDTEAFF. CDR3 bases: TGTGCCAGCAGACGGGGGTTGGACACTGAAGCTTTCTTT.

The chain links TRBV29-1 to TRBJ1-1; possibly TRBD1 for D (6 bases). Germline lookup yields CDR1 SQVTM and CDR2 ANQGSEA. CDR3 length: 12 residues. Trimming removed 7 bases at V and 3 bases at J, with 12 bases between. The CDR3 sequence is CSAYREYTEAFF. The CDR3 nucleotides read TGCAGCGCTTACAGGGAATACACTGAAGCTTTCTTT.

The gene calls are TRBV6-1 and TRBJ2-1; unclear D gene. Between the trimmed V and J ends, which lost 7 bases and 2 bases, there was a span of 12 bases. This CDR3 is 14 amino acids long. Germline CDR1 is MNHNS and CDR2 is SASEGT. The chain's CDR3 is CASNLDPTYNEQFF. Written as DNA, the CDR3 is TGTGCCAGCAACCTGGACCCGACCTACAATGAGCAGTTCTTC.

This clonotype was counted only a few times. The chain is built from TRBV24-1 and TRBJ2-3, with D possibly matching TRBD2 (5 bases). CDR3 length equals 14 residues. The germline CDR1 and CDR2 sequences are KGHDR and SFDVKD. Deletions cut 2 bases from V and 0 bases from J, with 5 bases between. CDR3 sequence reads: CATSDSGSTDTQYF. CDR3 bases: TGTGCCACCAGTGATTCGGGGAGCACAGATACGCAGTATTTT.

The rearrangement joins TRBV7-2 to TRBJ2-7, with 11 nucleotides matching TRBD2. CDR1 SGHTA and CDR2 FQGNSA come from the germline V gene. With 5 bases clipped from V and 4 bases from J, the junction kept 4 bases outside the gene matches. The CDR3 runs 14 residues. The CDR3 DNA sequence: TGTGCCAGCAGCATGACTAGCGGGAATTACGAGCAGTACTTC. This sequence encodes CASSMTSGNYEQYF. Supplemented by reference TRBV7-2 and TRBJ2-7, the full variable domain reads GAGVSQSPSNKVTEKGKDVELRCDPISGHTALYWYRQSLGQGLEFLIYFQGNSAPDKSGLPSDRFSAERTGGSVSTLTIQRTQQEDSAVYLCASSMTSGNYEQYFGPGTRLTVT.

This chain connects TRBV7-8 to TRBJ2-1; no definite D call. Germline CDR1 SGHVS, CDR2 FQNEAQ. The CDR3 is made up of 13 amino acids. Trimming stripped 7 bases from V and 6 bases from J, with 13 bases between. The CDR3 loop is CASNPLVSNEQFF. CDR3 bases: TGTGCCAGCAACCCACTCGTCTCCAATGAGCAGTTCTTC. The variable domain in full, with the rest retrieved from reference TRBV7-8 and TRBJ2-1, is GAGVSQSPRYKVAKRGQDVALRCDPISGHVSLFWYQQALGQGPEFLTYFQNEAQLDKSGLPSDRFFAERPEGSVSTLKIQRTQQEDSAVYLCASNPLVSNEQFFGPGTRLTVL.

The rearrangement uses TRBV6-1 and TRBJ2-1, with 7 bases that match TRBD2. CDR3 size: 14 residues. With 8 bases clipped from V and 7 bases from J, the junction kept 11 bases outside the gene matches. Germline loops: CDR1 MNHNS, CDR2 SASEGT. DNA for the CDR3: TGTGCCAGCGTCCGAGCGGGGATTTTTAATGAGCAGTTCTTC. This translates into CASVRAGIFNEQFF.

This clonotype was seen a few times. The chain links TRBV6-1 to TRBJ2-3; TRBD1 aligns across 7 bases. The CDR3 covers 15 residues. The V gene's germline CDR1 is MNHNS and CDR2 SASEGT. The ends lost 7 bases at V and 1 base at J; junction bases unmatched: 8. CDR3 protein: CASTPIDRGTDTQYF. As DNA, the CDR3 is TGTGCCAGCACCCCCATCGACAGGGGCACAGATACGCAGTATTTT.

The chain combines TRBV15 with TRBJ2-5; D is unresolved. Trimming left V 0 bases short and J 5 bases short, with 13 bases between. Looked up from germline, CDR1 is LNHNV and CDR2 is YYDKDF (reference sequence). This CDR3 has 15 residues. CDR3 protein: CATSRDPEFVETQYF. As DNA, the CDR3 is TGTGCCACCAGCAGAGATCCAGAGTTTGTGGAGACCCAGTACTTC.

This clonotype was counted ten times or more. This chain joins TRBV5-1 and TRBJ2-1; 7 bases line up with TRBD2. Germline V gene sequence: CDR1 SGHRS, CDR2 YFSETQ. This CDR3 is 16 amino acids long. J was trimmed by 4 bases and V by 2 bases; bases with no gene match: 9. This CDR3 reads CASSFILAAEYNEQFF. The DNA of the CDR3 is TGCGCCAGCAGCTTTATTCTAGCGGCCGAATACAATGAGCAGTTCTTC.

The chain links TRBV12-3 or TRBV12-4 to TRBJ2-7, with 10 bases lining up with TRBD2. The V and J ends lost 5 bases and 3 bases, in that order; junction bases with no gene match: 4. The CDR3 loop spans 14 amino acids. CDR3 DNA: TGTGCCAGCAGTACTAGGACTAGCGGCTACGAGCAGTACTTC. This translates into CASSTRTSGYEQYF.

Only a few counts were recorded for this clonotype. The rearrangement links TRBV20-1 to TRBJ2-3; D may be TRBD1 or TRBD2 (5 bases each). This CDR3 has 16 residues. V was trimmed by 3 bases and J by 7 bases, leaving 23 bases between them. Germline V gene data show CDR1 as DFQATT and CDR2 as SNEGSKA (reference sequence). The CDR3 region has the DNA TGCAGTGCTAGTAGGACCGCTGGGGGACCTGTTCATACGCAGTATTTT. The encoded protein is CSASRTAGGPVHTQYF.

The sample holds a few counts of this clonotype. The chain links TRBV20-1 to TRBJ1-1; D call uncertain. From germline, CDR1 is DFQATT and CDR2 SNEGSKA (reference sequence). The CDR3 contains 12 residues. V was cut by 1 base and J by 1 base, with 4 bases left in between. The DNA for the CDR3 is TGCAGTGCTAGAGTCAGGAACACTGAAGCTTTCTTT. It translates to CSARVRNTEAFF.

This clonotype has a handful of counts. The rearrangement joins TRBV20-1 to TRBJ1-3; 7 positions agree with TRBD1. Germline V gene lookup returns CDR1 DFQATT and CDR2 SNEGSKA (reference sequence). The CDR3 contains 15 residues. The chain's CDR3 is CGGGRTGNSGNTIYF. As DNA, the CDR3 is TGCGGAGGGGGCAGGACGGGGAACTCTGGAAACACCATATATTTT.

The chain has TRBV5-1 and TRBJ2-3; possibly TRBD1 for D (6 bases). The CDR3 totals 15 residues. V was cut by 3 bases and J by 5 bases, with 16 bases left in between. In germline, CDR1 is SGHRS, CDR2 YFSETQ. The CDR3 loop is CASSYSPGEKDTQYF. DNA for the CDR3: TGCGCCAGCAGCTACTCCCCAGGGGAAAAAGATACGCAGTATTTT.

This clonotype was detected only a few times. This sequence joins TRBV5-1 and TRBJ2-5; 9 nucleotides align to TRBD1. Germline loops: CDR1 SGHRS, CDR2 YFSETQ. This CDR3 region has 15 residues. Trimming at V came to 4 bases and at J to 4 bases, leaving 8 bases not matched to a gene. The CDR3 region is CASSGGQGLGETQYF. Here the CDR3 DNA reads TGCGCCAGCAGCGGGGGACAGGGTTTGGGAGAGACCCAGTACTTC.

This clonotype has more than one count but fewer than ten. The V call is TRBV29-1, the J call TRBJ2-4, with D tentatively TRBD1 or TRBD2 (5 bases each). The V end was cut by 6 bases, the J end by 3 bases, with 24 bases between. The CDR3 is made up of 17 amino acids. Per germline, CDR1 SQVTM and CDR2 ANQGSEA. CDR3 in amino acids: CSVRGDPVGSGKNIQYF. CDR3 nucleotides: TGCAGCGTACGAGGGGACCCCGTTGGGAGCGGCAAAAACATTCAGTACTTC.

The chain recombines TRBV29-1 with TRBJ1-4; D perhaps matches TRBD1 (5 bases). This CDR3 spans 14 amino acids. Trimming stripped 7 bases from V and 0 bases from J, with 12 bases between. The germline CDR1 and CDR2 sequences are SQVTM and ANQGSEA. CDR3 nucleotide sequence: TGCAGCGGACGGGACGGCGCAACTAATGAAAAACTGTTTTTT. Translating gives CSGRDGATNEKLFF.

The chain recombines TRBV5-1 with TRBJ2-5; the match to TRBD2 covers 14 bases. In germline, CDR1 is SGHRS, CDR2 YFSETQ. This CDR3 contains 16 residues. Trimming removed 4 bases from V and 5 bases from J; junction bases left unmatched: 7. CDR3 region: CASSLGTSGGEETQYF. The CDR3 DNA sequence: TGCGCCAGCAGCCTCGGGACTAGCGGGGGTGAGGAGACCCAGTACTTC.

This clonotype came up many times. This chain links TRBV29-1 with TRBJ2-3; D gene unclear. V lost 1 base, J lost 0 bases, and 11 bases lay in between. The CDR3 length is 15 residues. CDR1 is SQVTM, CDR2 ANQGSEA, per germline. CDR3 residues: CSVEGGLTSTDTQYF. The CDR3 nucleotides are TGCAGCGTTGAAGGTGGCCTTACTAGCACAGATACGCAGTATTTT.

V usage is TRBV7-2 and J usage is TRBJ1-2, with D uncertain. Trimming shortened V by 3 bases and J by 0 bases, and 11 bases separated the two germline ends. Germline V gene data show CDR1 as SGHTA and CDR2 as FQGNSA. CDR3 length: 15 amino acids. The chain's CDR3 is CASSFKADSNYGYTF. The CDR3 coding sequence is TGTGCCAGCAGCTTTAAGGCGGACTCTAACTATGGCTACACCTTC.

This clonotype was recorded a few times. This chain links TRBV12-3 or TRBV12-4 with TRBJ1-1; D gene ambiguous. This CDR3 contains 14 residues. Between the trimmed V and J ends, which lost 4 bases and 7 bases, there was a span of 16 bases. The CDR3 loop reads CASSSPLYQNEAFF. CDR3 DNA sequence: TGTGCCAGCAGTTCTCCTTTATATCAGAATGAAGCTTTCTTT.

This clonotype was counted a few times. This rearrangement joins TRBV5-1 to TRBJ2-3, with TRBD2 matching 7 bases. Germline V gene data show CDR1 as SGHRS and CDR2 as YFSETQ. V was clipped by 4 bases and J by 2 bases; unmatched bases: 7. The CDR3 spans 15 residues. CDR3 loop: CASSPGTNPTDTQYF. The CDR3 DNA reads TGCGCCAGCAGCCCTGGGACTAACCCCACAGATACGCAGTATTTT.

The chain joins TRBV12-3 or TRBV12-4 to TRBJ2-6; TRBD1 agrees at 10 bases. The CDR3 contains 18 residues. V was clipped by 6 bases and J by 4 bases; unmatched bases: 12. The chain's CDR3 is CASSQTGTGVSGANVLTF. CDR3 DNA sequence: TGTGCCAGCAGCCAGACCGGGACAGGGGTTTCCGGGGCCAACGTCCTGACTTTC.

This clonotype came up many times. The CDR3 reads CASRLAAGETQYF. CDR3 bases: TGTGCCAGCAGGCTCGCAGCGGGAGAGACCCAGTACTTC. The V gene is TRBV12-3 or TRBV12-4, the J gene TRBJ2-5; D is possibly TRBD2 (6 bases). The CDR3 contains 13 residues. Trimming left V 6 bases short and J 4 bases short, with 12 bases between.

This clonotype was observed a few times. This rearrangement joins TRBV7-3 to TRBJ1-6; D is uncertain. Trimming cost V 3 bases and J 1 base, with 10 bases left between them. Germline CDR1 is SGHTA and CDR2 is FQGTGA. The CDR3 consists of 16 residues. DNA for the CDR3: TGTGCCAGCAGCTTCCGAGTCGGGTCCTATAATTCACCCCTCCACTTT. It yields the protein CASSFRVGSYNSPLHF.